Listed here are 10 T cell receptor beta chains from one sample, sequenced in a study of blood T cell repertoires in COVID-19. Repertoires were generated with immunoSEQ multiplex PCR, while TCRdb's copy carries only in-frame clones and drops some. Here the sample spans a few hundred thousand clones, 80% to 90% being singletons. The sample comprised PBMCs or T cells enriched from blood (not recorded which). These receptors originate from a woman aged 50 to 60 who had been exposed to COVID-19.

The chain employs TRBV5-1 and TRBJ2-6; 8 nucleotides line up with TRBD1. V lost 0 bases, J lost 4 bases, and 6 bases stayed unmatched. Per the germline V gene, CDR1 is SGHRS and CDR2 is YFSETQ. There are 17 residues in the CDR3. In DNA, the CDR3 is TGCGCCAGCAGCTTGGCAACAGGGGGAACCGGGGCCAACGTCCTGACTTTC. As protein: CASSLATGGTGANVLTF.

This clone was detected once. V is TRBV15 and J is TRBJ1-5, with D possibly TRBD1 on 6 matching bases. Germline V gives CDR1 LNHNV, CDR2 YYDKDF (reference sequence). The CDR3 has 15 amino acids. V was trimmed by 3 bases and J by 6 bases, leaving 15 bases between them. CDR3 residues: CATSSPGQGPQPQHF. As DNA, the CDR3 is TGTGCCACCAGCAGCCCGGGGCAGGGGCCTCAGCCCCAGCATTTT.

The rearrangement links TRBV5-5 to TRBJ1-4; D gene ambiguous. Germline V gene sequence: CDR1 SGHKS, CDR2 YYEKEE (reference sequence). The CDR3 length is 15 residues. Trimming shortened V by 6 bases and J by 0 bases, and 12 bases separated the two germline ends. This chain's CDR3 is CASTRGQTTNEKLFF. The CDR3 region has the DNA TGTGCCAGCACCCGTGGGCAGACAACTAATGAAAAACTGTTTTTT.

V is TRBV28 and J is TRBJ1-1, with D uncertain. Per the germline V gene, CDR1 is MDHEN and CDR2 is SYDVKM. V was shortened by 2 bases and J by 8 bases, with 12 bases between the two germline ends. This CDR3 has 13 residues. The CDR3 loop is CASSLRTRGEAFF. For the CDR3, the DNA is TGTGCCAGCAGTTTACGAACACGCGGCGAAGCTTTCTTT.

The chain combines TRBV19 with TRBJ1-5; 7 bases agree with TRBD1. The CDR3 totals 14 residues. Germline V CDR1 and CDR2: LNHDA, SQIVND (reference sequence). V dropped 6 bases and J dropped 2; count of bases not matched to a gene: 4. CDR3 nucleotides: TGTGCCAGTAGGAGACAGGGAGGCAATCAGCCCCAGCATTTT. The encoded protein is CASRRQGGNQPQHF.

This chain uses TRBV10-2 with TRBJ2-3; 9 nucleotides agree with TRBD2. The CDR3 has 15 amino acids. J gave up 4 bases and V 1 base, and 3 bases lay outside the gene matches. Per germline, CDR1 WSHSY and CDR2 SAAADI. The CDR3 sequence: CASSEFAGGPDTQYF. DNA of the CDR3: TGCGCCAGCAGTGAGTTCGCGGGGGGGCCAGATACGCAGTATTTT.

Concerning this clone itself: Other DNA sequences of this sample code for an identical CDR3. This sequence joins TRBV4-3 and TRBJ1-1, with D maybe TRBD1 (6 bases). Germline V lookup: CDR1 LGHNA, CDR2 YSLEER. Trimming took off 0 bases at V and 5 bases at J, with 7 bases between the two ends. This CDR3 is built from 13 residues. CDR3: CASSQDRGTEAFF. DNA of the CDR3: TGCGCCAGCAGCCAAGACAGGGGAACTGAAGCTTTCTTT.

This chain joins TRBV29-1 and TRBJ1-3; D gene uncertain. Germline V lookup: CDR1 SQVTM, CDR2 ANQGSEA. V lost 6 bases, J lost 1 base, and 16 bases lay in between. The CDR3 runs to 15 residues. CDR3 sequence reads: CSVRDSGSSGNTIYF. For the CDR3, the DNA is TGCAGCGTGAGGGATTCCGGGAGTTCTGGAAACACCATATATTTT. Full variable domain (missing parts from reference TRBV29-1 and TRBJ1-3): SAVISQKPSRDICQRGTSLTIQCQVDSQVTMMFWYRQQPGQSLTLIATANQGSEATYESGFVIDKFPISRPNLTFSTLTVSNMSPEDSSIYLCSVRDSGSSGNTIYFGEGSWLTVV.

V gene TRBV2 combines with J gene TRBJ2-3; D possibly corresponds to TRBD2 (5 bases). Germline V gene data show CDR1 as SNHLY and CDR2 as FYNNEI. V was trimmed by 6 bases and J by 5 bases, leaving 18 bases between them. This CDR3 has 15 amino acids. CDR3 nucleotide sequence: TGTGCCAGCAGCCAAAGGACCGCCGCGGGAGATACGCAGTATTTT. This sequence encodes CASSQRTAAGDTQYF.

V is TRBV12-5 and J is TRBJ1-2, with D possibly being TRBD1 (5 bases). This CDR3 has 14 amino acids. Trimming cost V 5 bases and J 1 base, with 11 bases left between them. The germline V gene has CDR1 LGHNT and CDR2 FRNRAP. The CDR3 DNA sequence: TGTGCTAGTGGTGCCACCGGGGGTAACTATGGCTACACCTTC. It specifies CASGATGGNYGYTF.